Shown below are 9 T cell receptor beta chains from a single sample sequenced in a study of CD8 T cell repertoires and HIV-1 epitope variants. Repertoires were generated with immunoSEQ multiplex PCR, while TCRdb's copy carries only in-frame clones and drops some. The table shows 95,000 or so clones, with roughly four fifths occurring only once. The specimen sequenced was uncultured baseline CD8+ T cells from peripheral blood mononuclear cells (PBMCs). These receptors were obtained from a male donor with HIV.

V usage is TRBV4-2 and J usage is TRBJ2-2, with TRBD2 identical over 11 bases. The J segment lost 4 bases and the V segment lost 0 bases, leaving 7 bases of the junction unmatched. Looked up from germline, CDR1 is LGHNA and CDR2 is YNFKEQ. The CDR3 length is 18 residues. The CDR3 is CASSQERLAGWATGELFF. The CDR3 DNA reads TGTGCCAGCAGCCAAGAGCGACTAGCGGGGTGGGCCACCGGGGAGCTGTTTTTT.

In its sample, this clone was seen once. V usage is TRBV5-1 and J usage is TRBJ1-3; 9 bases map to TRBD1. This CDR3 spans 15 amino acids. CDR1 and CDR2 (germline): SGHRS, YFSETQ. V shed 8 bases, J shed 1 base, and the junction held 7 bases outside the gene matches. The CDR3 coding sequence is TGCGCCAGTAAGACAGGGGGGACTTCTGGAAACACCATATATTTT. It codes for CASKTGGTSGNTIYF.

The chain couples TRBV5-4 to TRBJ2-7; 9 positions agree with TRBD1. Losses at the gene ends were 3 bases for V and 6 bases for J; bases not matched to a gene: 7. The V gene's germline CDR1 is SGHNT and CDR2 YYREEE (reference sequence). This CDR3 spans 14 amino acids. CDR3 region: CASSSGQGRLEQYF. CDR3 nucleotides: TGTGCCAGCAGCTCGGGACAGGGAAGGCTCGAGCAGTACTTC.

In its sample, this clone was seen a few times. The chain joins TRBV4-2 to TRBJ1-2, with 7 bases fitting TRBD1. Germline trimming cut 2 bases from V and 8 bases from J; bases unmatched to any gene: 8. Germline loops: CDR1 LGHNA, CDR2 YNFKEQ. This CDR3 is 14 amino acids long. This chain's CDR3 is CASSQREGAKGYTF. CDR3 coding DNA: TGTGCCAGCAGCCAAAGAGAGGGGGCGAAGGGCTACACCTTC.

This clone was seen just once. This sequence joins TRBV2 and TRBJ2-3; no firm D call. This CDR3 spans 14 amino acids. V shed 8 bases and J shed 0 bases, with 12 bases lying between them. Germline CDR1 reads SNHLY; CDR2 reads FYNNEI. CDR3: CASRFYTSTDTQYF. DNA of the CDR3: TGTGCCAGCCGGTTTTATACTAGCACAGATACGCAGTATTTT. The full variable domain, its missing parts supplied by reference TRBV2 and TRBJ2-3, is EPEVTQTPSHQVTQMGQEVILRCVPISNHLYFYWYRQILGQKVEFLVSFYNNEISEKSEIFDDQFSVERPDGSNFTLKIRSTKLEDSAMYFCASRFYTSTDTQYFGPGTRLTVL.

The rearrangement joins TRBV29-1 to TRBJ1-1; D not resolved. The germline V gene has CDR1 SQVTM and CDR2 ANQGSEA. This CDR3 region has 12 residues. The V and J ends lost 1 base and 7 bases respectively, with 10 bases between them. The CDR3 reads CSVEVEVGEAFF. In DNA form, the CDR3 reads TGCAGCGTTGAAGTAGAAGTGGGTGAAGCTTTCTTT.

This clone was seen a handful of times. This chain connects TRBV4-2 to TRBJ1-2; no firm D call. The germline CDR1 and CDR2 sequences are LGHNA and YNFKEQ. This CDR3 contains 14 residues. The V and J ends lost 0 bases and 3 bases respectively, with 8 bases between them. CDR3 sequence (DNA): TGTGCCAGCAGCCAAGAATACACCTACTATGGCTACACCTTC. As protein: CASSQEYTYYGYTF.

The J gene is TRBJ2-1, the V gene TRBV2; D tentatively reads TRBD1 or TRBD2 (5 bases each). In germline, CDR1 is SNHLY, CDR2 FYNNEI. The CDR3 spans 17 residues. Between the trimmed V and J ends, which lost 6 bases and 0 bases, there was a span of 18 bases. DNA of the CDR3: TGTGCCAGCAGGCTTAGAACCGGGGCGAGCTCCTACAATGAGCAGTTCTTC. It translates to CASRLRTGASSYNEQFF.

This clone was counted only a few times. This chain uses TRBV19 with TRBJ1-2; D is possibly TRBD1 (5 bases). The CDR3 length is 13 residues. Trimming removed 7 bases at V and 9 bases at J, with 18 bases between. Germline CDR1 and CDR2: LNHDA and SQIVND (reference sequence). The DNA of the CDR3 is TGTGCCAGTAATACAGGTACCTCTGGACGCTACACCTTC. Protein: CASNTGTSGRYTF.